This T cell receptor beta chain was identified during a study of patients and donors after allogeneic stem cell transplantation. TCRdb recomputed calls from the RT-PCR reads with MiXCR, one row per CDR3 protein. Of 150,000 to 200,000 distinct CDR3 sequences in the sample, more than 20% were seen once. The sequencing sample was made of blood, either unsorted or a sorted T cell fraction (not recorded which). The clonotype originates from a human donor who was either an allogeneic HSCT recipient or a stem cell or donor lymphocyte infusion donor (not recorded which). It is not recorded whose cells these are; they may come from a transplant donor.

CDR3 coding DNA: TGTGCCAGCAAGGGTAGCGGCACAGATACGCAGTATTTT. Its translation: CASKGSGTDTQYF. J is TRBJ2-3 and V is TRBV6-2 or TRBV6-3, with D possibly TRBD2 on 5 matching bases. The CDR3 has 13 residues. Germline CDR1 reads MNHEY; CDR2 reads SVGEGT. The ends were cut back, 7 bases at V and 1 base at J, with 9 bases in the middle.